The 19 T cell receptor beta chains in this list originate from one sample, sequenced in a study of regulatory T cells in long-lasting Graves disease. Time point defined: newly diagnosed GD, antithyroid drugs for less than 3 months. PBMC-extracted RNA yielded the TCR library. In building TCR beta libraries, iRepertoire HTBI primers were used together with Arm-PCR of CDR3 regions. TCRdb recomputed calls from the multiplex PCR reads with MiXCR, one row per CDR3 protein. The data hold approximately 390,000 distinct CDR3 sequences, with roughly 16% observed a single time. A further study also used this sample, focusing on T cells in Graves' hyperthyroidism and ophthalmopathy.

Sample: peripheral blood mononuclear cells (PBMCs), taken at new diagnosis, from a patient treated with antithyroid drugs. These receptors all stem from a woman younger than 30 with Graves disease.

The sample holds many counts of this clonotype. This chain's CDR3 is CASSLHGLAGNNEQFF. In nucleotides, the CDR3 is TGCGCCAGCAGCCTCCACGGACTAGCGGGGAACAATGAGCAGTTCTTC. The chain is built from TRBV5-1 and TRBJ2-1; 12 nucleotides line up with TRBD2. Germline trimming cut 4 bases from V and 5 bases from J; bases unmatched to any gene: 7. The germline gives CDR1 SGHRS, CDR2 YFSETQ. The CDR3 is 16 amino acids. Full variable domain (rest looked up from reference TRBV5-1 and TRBJ2-1): KAGVTQTPRYLIKTRGQQVTLSCSPISGHRSVSWYQQTPGQGLQFLFEYFSETQRNKGNFPGRFSGRQFSNSRSEMNVSTLELGDSALYLCASSLHGLAGNNEQFFGPGTRLTVL.

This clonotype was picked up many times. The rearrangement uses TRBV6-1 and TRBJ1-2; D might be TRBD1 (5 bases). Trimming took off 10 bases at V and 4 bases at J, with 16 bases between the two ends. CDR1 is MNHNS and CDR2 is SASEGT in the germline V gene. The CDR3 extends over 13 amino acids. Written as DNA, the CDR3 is TGTGCCAACGGAGAGGAGGGACCCTATGGCTACACCTTC. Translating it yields CANGEEGPYGYTF.

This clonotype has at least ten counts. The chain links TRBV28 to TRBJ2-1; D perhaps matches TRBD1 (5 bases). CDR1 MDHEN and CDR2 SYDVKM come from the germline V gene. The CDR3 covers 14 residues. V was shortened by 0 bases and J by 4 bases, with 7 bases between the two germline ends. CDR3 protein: CASSLWDKYNEQFF. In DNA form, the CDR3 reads TGTGCCAGCAGTTTATGGGACAAATACAATGAGCAGTTCTTC.

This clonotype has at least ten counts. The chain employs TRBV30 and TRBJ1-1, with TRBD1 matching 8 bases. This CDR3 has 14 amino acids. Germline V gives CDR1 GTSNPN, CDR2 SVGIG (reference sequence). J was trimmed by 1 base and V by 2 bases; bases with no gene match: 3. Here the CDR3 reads CAWSSGQGNTEAFF. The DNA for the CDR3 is TGTGCCTGGAGTTCCGGACAGGGGAACACTGAAGCTTTCTTT.

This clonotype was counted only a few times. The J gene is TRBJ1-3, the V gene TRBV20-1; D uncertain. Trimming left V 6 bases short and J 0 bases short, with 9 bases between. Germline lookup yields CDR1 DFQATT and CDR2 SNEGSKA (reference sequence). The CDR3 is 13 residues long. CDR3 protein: CSAEQDSGNTIYF. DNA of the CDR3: TGCAGTGCCGAACAAGACTCTGGAAACACCATATATTTT.

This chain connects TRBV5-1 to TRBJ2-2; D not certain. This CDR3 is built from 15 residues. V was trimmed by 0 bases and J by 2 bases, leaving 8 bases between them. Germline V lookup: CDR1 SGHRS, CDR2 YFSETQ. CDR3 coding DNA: TGCGCCAGCAGCTTGGAACAGATTAACACCGGGGAGCTGTTTTTT. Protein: CASSLEQINTGELFF.

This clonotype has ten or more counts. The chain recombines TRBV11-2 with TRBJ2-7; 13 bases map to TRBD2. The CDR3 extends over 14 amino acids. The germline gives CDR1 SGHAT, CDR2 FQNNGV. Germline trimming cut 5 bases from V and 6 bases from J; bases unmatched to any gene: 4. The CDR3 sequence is CASSDRTSGSEQYF. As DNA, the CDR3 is TGTGCCAGCAGCGACCGGACTAGCGGGAGCGAGCAGTACTTC.

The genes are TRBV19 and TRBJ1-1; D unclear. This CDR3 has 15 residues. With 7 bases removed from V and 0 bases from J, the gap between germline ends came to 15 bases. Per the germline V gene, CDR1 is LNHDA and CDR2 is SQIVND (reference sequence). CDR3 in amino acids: CASTMLNTLNTEAFF. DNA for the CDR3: TGTGCCAGTACGATGCTCAACACATTGAACACTGAAGCTTTCTTT.

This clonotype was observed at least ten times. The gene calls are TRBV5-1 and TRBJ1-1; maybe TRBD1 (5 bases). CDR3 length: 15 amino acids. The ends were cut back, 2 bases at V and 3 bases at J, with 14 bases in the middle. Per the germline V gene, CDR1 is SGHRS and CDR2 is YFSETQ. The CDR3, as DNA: TGCGCCAGCAGCTTTCACGGGGGATTTTACACTGAAGCTTTCTTT. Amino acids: CASSFHGGFYTEAFF.

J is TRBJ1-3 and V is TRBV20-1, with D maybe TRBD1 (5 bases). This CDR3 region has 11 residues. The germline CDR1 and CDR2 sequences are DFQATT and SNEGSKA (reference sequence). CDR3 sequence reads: CSGTDGNTIYF. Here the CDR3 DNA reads TGCAGCGGGACCGATGGAAACACCATATATTTT.

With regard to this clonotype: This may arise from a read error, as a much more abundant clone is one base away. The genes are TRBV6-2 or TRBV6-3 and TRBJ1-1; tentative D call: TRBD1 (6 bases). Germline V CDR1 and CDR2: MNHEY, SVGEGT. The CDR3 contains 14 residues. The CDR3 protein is CTSSGQMENTEAFF. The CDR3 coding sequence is TGTACCAGCAGTGGACAGATGGAGAACACTGAAGCTTTCTTT.

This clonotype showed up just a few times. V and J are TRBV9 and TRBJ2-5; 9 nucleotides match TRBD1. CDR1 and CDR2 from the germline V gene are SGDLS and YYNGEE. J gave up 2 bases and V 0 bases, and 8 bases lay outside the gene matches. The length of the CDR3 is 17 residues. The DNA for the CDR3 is TGTGCCAGCAGCGTAGATATTACAGGGGGCTTGCAAGAGACCCAGTACTTC. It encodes CASSVDITGGLQETQYF.

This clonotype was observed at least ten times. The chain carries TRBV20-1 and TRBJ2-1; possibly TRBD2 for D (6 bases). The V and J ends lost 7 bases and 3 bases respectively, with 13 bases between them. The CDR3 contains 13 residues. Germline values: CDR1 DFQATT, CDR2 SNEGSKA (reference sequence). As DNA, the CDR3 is TGCAGTGGGCGCCTAGCGAACTACAATGAGCAGTTCTTC. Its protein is CSGRLANYNEQFF.

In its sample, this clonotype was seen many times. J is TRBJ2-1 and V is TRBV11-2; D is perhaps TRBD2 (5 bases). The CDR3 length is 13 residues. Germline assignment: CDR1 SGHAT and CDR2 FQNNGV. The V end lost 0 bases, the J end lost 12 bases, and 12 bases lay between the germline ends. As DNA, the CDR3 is TGTGCCAGCAGCTTAGATCTGTCTAGCTGGCAGTTCTTC. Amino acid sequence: CASSLDLSSWQFF.

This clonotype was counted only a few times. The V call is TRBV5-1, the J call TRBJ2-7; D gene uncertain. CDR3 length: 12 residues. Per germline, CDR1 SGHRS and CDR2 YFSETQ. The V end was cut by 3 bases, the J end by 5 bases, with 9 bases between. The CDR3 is CASSSMLDEQYF. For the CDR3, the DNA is TGCGCCAGCAGCTCGATGTTAGACGAGCAGTACTTC.

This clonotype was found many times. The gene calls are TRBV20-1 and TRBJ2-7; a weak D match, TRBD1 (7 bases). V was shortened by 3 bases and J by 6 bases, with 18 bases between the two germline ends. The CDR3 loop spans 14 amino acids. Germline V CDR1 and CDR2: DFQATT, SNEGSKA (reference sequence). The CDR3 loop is CSARMTGTSLEQYF. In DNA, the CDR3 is TGCAGTGCTAGGATGACAGGGACTTCCCTCGAGCAGTACTTC.

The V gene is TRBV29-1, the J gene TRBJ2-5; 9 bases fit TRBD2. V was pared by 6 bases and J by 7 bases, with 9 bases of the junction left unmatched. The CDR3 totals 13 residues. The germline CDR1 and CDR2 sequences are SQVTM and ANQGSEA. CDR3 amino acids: CSVLSGSGGTQYF. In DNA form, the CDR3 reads TGCAGCGTCCTTAGCGGGAGTGGAGGGACCCAGTACTTC.

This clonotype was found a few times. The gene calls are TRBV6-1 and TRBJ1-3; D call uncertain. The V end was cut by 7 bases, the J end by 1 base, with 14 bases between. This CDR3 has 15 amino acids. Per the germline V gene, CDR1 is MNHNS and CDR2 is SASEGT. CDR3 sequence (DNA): TGTGCCAGCACCCTCGGTACCTCTTCTGGAAACACCATATATTTT. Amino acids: CASTLGTSSGNTIYF.

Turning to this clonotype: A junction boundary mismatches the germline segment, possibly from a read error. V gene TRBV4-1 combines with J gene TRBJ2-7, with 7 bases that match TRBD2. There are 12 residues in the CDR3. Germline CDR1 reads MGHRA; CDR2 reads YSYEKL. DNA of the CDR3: TGTGCCAGCGGGGAGGGTCAATACGAGCAGTACTTC. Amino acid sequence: CASGEGQYEQYF.